These 3 T cell receptor beta chains originate from one sample sequenced in a study of blood T cell repertoires in COVID-19. Sequencing used immunoSEQ multiplex PCR; TCRdb keeps in-frame clones, though not all of them. The data hold 220,000 or so clones, with 84% observed a single time. Specimen: PBMCs or T cells enriched from blood (not recorded which). These receptors came from a middle-aged woman who had recovered from COVID-19.

The CDR3, as DNA: TGTGCCAGCAGCTCGGGACAGATGACGGAGACCCAGTACTTC. Protein product: CASSSGQMTETQYF. The rearrangement joins TRBV11-1 to TRBJ2-5; 7 bases agree with TRBD1. J lost 5 bases, V lost 4 bases, and 7 bases had no gene match. Germline assignment: CDR1 SGHAT and CDR2 FQDESV (reference sequence). The CDR3 contains 14 residues.

The chain joins TRBV19 to TRBJ2-7; D may be TRBD1 (6 bases). Trimming stripped 7 bases from V and 0 bases from J, with 13 bases between. The CDR3 spans 14 residues. Germline V gene lookup returns CDR1 LNHDA and CDR2 SQIVND (reference sequence). CDR3 nucleotide sequence: TGTGCCAGTAAAGACAGGTTGAGCTCCTACGAGCAGTACGTC. Its protein is CASKDRLSSYEQYV.

The chain recombines TRBV5-6 with TRBJ1-1; a possible D gene is TRBD1 (5 bases). This CDR3 is built from 14 residues. Trimming removed 1 base at V and 1 base at J, with 8 bases between. Germline lookup yields CDR1 SGHDT and CDR2 YYEEEE. CDR3 nucleotide sequence: TGTGCCAGCAGCTTGCTAGGACAGAACACTGAAGCTTTCTTT. It codes for CASSLLGQNTEAFF.